These 19 T cell receptor beta chains were all obtained from the same sample, sequenced in a study of shared clonotypes between healthy human individuals. Sequencing used immunoSEQ multiplex PCR; TCRdb keeps in-frame clones, though not all of them. The sample has 1.4 million or so clones, approximately 98.5% seen once. The sequenced material came from naive CD4+ T cells sorted from blood. Subset specified: CD45RA+ positively selected. These receptors all stem from a man aged 25 to 40 in good health.

The rearrangement joins TRBV18 to TRBJ2-1; 8 nucleotides line up with TRBD2. The junction had 1 base not matched to a gene; V was cut back by 0 bases and J by 0 bases. Germline loops: CDR1 KGHSH, CDR2 LQKENI. This CDR3 comprises 16 residues. The CDR3 DNA reads TGTGCCAGCTCACCACCCCTAGCGGGCTCCTACAATGAGCAGTTCTTC. Protein sequence: CASSPPLAGSYNEQFF.

In the case of this clone: In the same sample, other DNA sequences code for this CDR3. The rearrangement links TRBV5-4 to TRBJ2-7; tentatively, D is TRBD1 or TRBD2 (6 bases each). CDR1 SGHNT and CDR2 YYREEE come from the germline V gene (reference sequence). The CDR3 is made up of 13 amino acids. Between the trimmed V and J ends, which lost 1 base and 2 bases, there was a span of 7 bases. The CDR3 coding sequence is TGTGCCAGCAGCTTGCGGGGGCCCTACGAGCAGTACTTC. Residues: CASSLRGPYEQYF. Supplemented by reference TRBV5-4 and TRBJ2-7, the full variable domain reads ETGVTQSPTHLIKTRGQQVTLRCSSQSGHNTVSWYQQALGQGPQFIFQYYREEENGRGNFPPRFSGLQFPNYSSELNVNALELDDSALYLCASSLRGPYEQYFGPGTRLTVT.

With respect to this clone: The sample has other DNA sequences that encode this CDR3 too. The CDR3 spells CSVDGLAGVDEQYF. In DNA, the CDR3 is TGCAGCGTTGATGGACTAGCGGGAGTTGACGAGCAGTACTTC. The V gene is TRBV29-1, the J gene TRBJ2-7; 13 bases agree with TRBD2. This CDR3 has 14 amino acids. Trimming at V came to 3 bases and at J to 5 bases, leaving 4 bases not matched to a gene. Germline lookup yields CDR1 SQVTM and CDR2 ANQGSEA.

The rearrangement joins TRBV5-1 to TRBJ1-4; 7 bases fit TRBD1. Germline CDR1 is SGHRS and CDR2 is YFSETQ. Trimming removed 3 bases from V and 7 bases from J; junction bases left unmatched: 6. The CDR3 covers 14 residues. The CDR3 loop is CASSYQGDAEKLFF. The DNA of the CDR3 is TGCGCCAGCAGCTATCAGGGGGACGCTGAAAAACTGTTTTTT.

This clone was recorded once. The chain is built from TRBV11-2 and TRBJ1-1; a possible D gene is TRBD1 (6 bases). The CDR3 totals 15 residues. Germline V CDR1 and CDR2: SGHAT, FQNNGV. V lost 1 base to trimming and J lost 5 bases, with 14 bases between them. Here the CDR3 DNA reads TGTGCCAGCAGCTTAGTGGGACGAGGGGGTACTGAAGCTTTCTTT. Residues: CASSLVGRGGTEAFF.

The chain has TRBV11-2 and TRBJ2-2; 13 nucleotides line up with TRBD2. The CDR3 contains 17 residues. V dropped 4 bases and J dropped 4; count of bases not matched to a gene: 6. Germline lookup yields CDR1 SGHAT and CDR2 FQNNGV. In DNA form, the CDR3 reads TGTGCCAGCAGCTCCCCCGGACTAGCGGGAGTCACCGGGGAGCTGTTTTTT. Its protein is CASSSPGLAGVTGELFF.

This chain's CDR3 is CSAGQGAAEQYF. In DNA form, the CDR3 reads TGCAGCGCCGGACAGGGGGCCGCCGAGCAGTACTTC. The genes are TRBV29-1 and TRBJ2-7; 11 nucleotides align to TRBD1. Germline CDR1 SQVTM, CDR2 ANQGSEA. The CDR3 contains 12 residues. Trimming took 7 bases from V and 6 from J; bases not matched to a gene: 5.

V usage is TRBV7-6 and J usage is TRBJ2-7, with D perhaps TRBD2 (7 bases). The CDR3 loop spans 20 amino acids. Germline CDR1 reads SGHVS; CDR2 reads FNYEAQ. The V gene lost 0 bases and the J gene lost 3 bases, with 27 bases spanning the gap. CDR3 loop: CASSLAVTGRHGGGNYEQYF. CDR3 bases: TGTGCCAGCAGCTTAGCGGTAACAGGGAGGCATGGGGGGGGCAACTACGAGCAGTACTTC. Based on the CDR3 plus reference TRBV7-6 and TRBJ2-7, the full variable domain is GAGVSQSPRYKVTKRGQDVALRCDPISGHVSLYWYRQALGQGPEFLTYFNYEAQQDKSGLPNDRFSAERPEGSISTLTIQRTEQRDSAMYRCASSLAVTGRHGGGNYEQYFGPGTRLTVT.

This chain links TRBV7-3 with TRBJ2-1, with D unclear. Germline CDR1 and CDR2: SGHTA and FQGTGA. The CDR3 extends over 12 amino acids. V shed 6 bases and J shed 9 bases, with 12 bases lying between them. The CDR3 reads CASRFDPSEQFF. CDR3 DNA: TGTGCCAGCAGGTTTGACCCCAGTGAGCAGTTCTTC.

The J gene is TRBJ1-5, the V gene TRBV28, with 9 positions matching TRBD1. This CDR3 has 17 residues. Germline V CDR1 and CDR2: MDHEN, SYDVKM. The V gene end was trimmed by 3 bases and the J gene end by 1 base; junction bases not matched to a gene: 7. CDR3 DNA: TGTGCCAGCAGTTTGCGGACAGGGGCCGTGAGCAATCAGCCCCAGCATTTT. Translation gives CASSLRTGAVSNQPQHF.

The J gene is TRBJ1-2, the V gene TRBV15; possible D gene TRBD1, 6 bases. There are 16 residues in the CDR3. Trimming removed 3 bases from V and 2 bases from J, with 16 bases in between. CDR1 and CDR2 from the germline V gene are LNHNV and YYDKDF (reference sequence). The CDR3 loop is CATSSRGAGHNYGYTF. Here the CDR3 DNA reads TGTGCCACCAGCAGCAGGGGCGCCGGACACAACTATGGCTACACCTTC.

The rearrangement links TRBV5-1 to TRBJ1-4, with a possible D match to TRBD1 (5 bases). Germline assignment: CDR1 SGHRS and CDR2 YFSETQ. This CDR3 has 14 amino acids. The V end lost 4 bases, the J end lost 8 bases, and 15 bases lay between the germline ends. This chain's CDR3 is CASSQGDVSEKLFF. The DNA for the CDR3 is TGCGCCAGCAGCCAAGGGGACGTTAGCGAAAAACTGTTTTTT.

The chain has TRBV11-3 and TRBJ1-1, with TRBD1 identical over 7 bases. This CDR3 region has 14 residues. V lost 1 base to trimming and J lost 4 bases; unmatched junction nucleotides: 3. Per the germline V gene, CDR1 is SGHNT and CDR2 is YENEEA. In DNA, the CDR3 is TGTGCCAGCAGCTTAGCGTCAGGGGGCACTGAAGCTTTCTTT. Translated: CASSLASGGTEAFF.

This chain joins TRBV7-2 and TRBJ1-4; possibly TRBD1 for D (5 bases). This CDR3 is 14 amino acids long. V was trimmed by 3 bases and J by 7 bases, leaving 12 bases between them. Germline-derived CDR1 and CDR2 are SGHTA and FQGNSA. The CDR3 DNA follows: TGTGCCAGCAGCTTTGGGGGGAGGGGTGAAAAACTGTTTTTT. This gives the protein CASSFGGRGEKLFF.

The genes are TRBV11-2 and TRBJ1-3; D unresolved. Trimming left V 4 bases short and J 3 bases short, with 13 bases between. The CDR3 totals 15 residues. The germline gives CDR1 SGHAT, CDR2 FQNNGV. The CDR3 region is CASSWQSTGGNTIYF. CDR3 in DNA: TGTGCCAGCAGCTGGCAGTCAACGGGTGGAAACACCATATATTTT.

CDR3 loop: CASSPQEQGRDQETQYF. The DNA for the CDR3 is TGTGCCAGCAGCCCCCAGGAACAGGGGCGGGACCAAGAGACCCAGTACTTC. V gene TRBV11-2 combines with J gene TRBJ2-5; 7 nucleotides match TRBD1. CDR3 size: 17 residues. Germline V gene sequence: CDR1 SGHAT, CDR2 FQNNGV. The J segment lost 0 bases and the V segment lost 5 bases, leaving 12 bases of the junction unmatched.

The gene calls are TRBV27 and TRBJ2-3; D is undetermined. This CDR3 is built from 13 residues. Germline V gene sequence: CDR1 MNHEY, CDR2 SMNVEV (reference sequence). Deletions cut 2 bases from V and 5 bases from J, with 8 bases between. CDR3 sequence reads: CASSLGLGDTQYF. The DNA for the CDR3 is TGTGCCAGCAGTTTAGGTCTCGGAGATACGCAGTATTTT.

This chain uses TRBV28 with TRBJ2-7; 9 bases agree with TRBD1. Germline CDR1 MDHEN, CDR2 SYDVKM. The CDR3 spans 14 residues. With 5 bases clipped from V and 6 bases from J, the junction kept 8 bases outside the gene matches. This CDR3 is CASSIRGQGSEQYF. The CDR3 coding sequence is TGTGCCAGCAGTATCCGCGGACAGGGGAGCGAGCAGTACTTC.

V is TRBV9 and J is TRBJ1-4; TRBD1 might be the D (5 bases). Germline V gene lookup returns CDR1 SGDLS and CDR2 YYNGEE. Trimming shortened V by 3 bases and J by 7 bases, and 13 bases separated the two germline ends. The CDR3 consists of 14 residues. The CDR3 DNA follows: TGTGCCAGCAGCGGCCAGGGCACCAGTGAAAAACTGTTTTTT. Amino acid sequence: CASSGQGTSEKLFF.